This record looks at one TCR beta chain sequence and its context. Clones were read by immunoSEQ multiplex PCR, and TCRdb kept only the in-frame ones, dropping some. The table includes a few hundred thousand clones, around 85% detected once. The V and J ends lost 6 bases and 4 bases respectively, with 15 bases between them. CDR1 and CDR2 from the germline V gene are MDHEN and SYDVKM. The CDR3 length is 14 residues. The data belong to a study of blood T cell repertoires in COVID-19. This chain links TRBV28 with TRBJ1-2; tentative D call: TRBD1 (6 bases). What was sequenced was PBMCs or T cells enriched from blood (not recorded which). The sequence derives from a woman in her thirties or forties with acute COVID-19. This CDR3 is CASSTIGGVYGYTF. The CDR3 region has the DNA TGTGCCAGCAGCACAATAGGGGGGGTCTATGGCTACACCTTC.